Each of the 21 T cell receptor beta chains below was sequenced from the same sample in a study of Ad26.COV2.S vaccination and SARS-CoV-2 variants (dated by TCRdb to the early 2020s). The sample's treatment or condition label is to be understood as: 15 to 20 received Ad26.COV2.S at low or high dose, single or two shots; several received placebo; per-sample allocation not given. For vaccine and placebo recipients, the sequenced repertoires came from samples collected on day 63 after the first injection. Library preparation was by the immunoSEQ multiplex PCR assay. Held by TCRdb, this immuneACCESS table contains in-frame sequences only and omits some clones. Under half of the omission traces to an unresolved V gene where checked; the cause of the rest is unknown. For this sample there are hundreds of thousands of clones; about 89% appear just once. The top ten clones comprise approximately 1.5% of the sample.

The sequencing here drew on peripheral blood, taken in a trial of Ad26.COV2.S vaccine versus placebo. Source of these receptors: a person aged 18-65 years who received the Ad26.COV2.S COVID-19 vaccine or a placebo.

J is TRBJ2-7 and V is TRBV15; tentative D call: TRBD2 (6 bases). Trimming removed 0 bases from V and 6 bases from J, with 21 bases in between. The germline V gene has CDR1 LNHNV and CDR2 YYDKDF (reference sequence). The CDR3 has 17 residues. CDR3 sequence reads: CATSRDLGLTLGGEQYF. Here the CDR3 DNA reads TGTGCCACCAGCAGAGATTTGGGACTTACCCTCGGAGGCGAGCAGTACTTC.

V is TRBV7-2 and J is TRBJ1-1; 9 bases line up with TRBD1. The germline CDR1 and CDR2 sequences are SGHTA and FQGNSA. The CDR3 is 14 amino acids. The V gene end was trimmed by 6 bases and the J gene end by 4 bases; junction bases not matched to a gene: 6. The CDR3 is CASRPTGGLTEAFF. In DNA, the CDR3 is TGTGCCAGCAGGCCCACAGGGGGCCTCACTGAAGCTTTCTTT.

J is TRBJ1-6 and V is TRBV11-2; D may be TRBD1 (6 bases). The CDR3 is 14 amino acids. The V end lost 7 bases, the J end lost 8 bases, and 15 bases lay between the germline ends. The V gene's germline CDR1 is SGHAT and CDR2 FQNNGV. CDR3 residues: CASNPGTRDSPLHF. In DNA form, the CDR3 reads TGTGCCAGCAACCCCGGGACAAGGGATTCACCCCTCCACTTT.

The chain is built from TRBV10-1 and TRBJ2-4; no reliable D call. The germline gives CDR1 WNHNN, CDR2 SYGVQD (reference sequence). Trimming removed 0 bases from V and 6 bases from J, with 6 bases in between. This CDR3 is built from 13 residues. DNA of the CDR3: TGCGCCAGCAGTGAGTCACGGATAAACATTCAGTACTTC. It translates to CASSESRINIQYF.

This rearrangement joins TRBV7-9 to TRBJ2-5; D is undetermined. CDR1 is SEHNR and CDR2 is FQNEAQ in the germline V gene (reference sequence). Trimming left V 3 bases short and J 1 base short, with 12 bases between. The CDR3 extends over 15 amino acids. In nucleotides, the CDR3 is TGTGCCAGCAGCTTCAATCTGTTCGCCCAAGAGACCCAGTACTTC. This encodes CASSFNLFAQETQYF.

This sequence joins TRBV27 and TRBJ2-4; D possibly corresponds to TRBD2 (6 bases). The V end was cut by 0 bases, the J end by 0 bases, with 12 bases between. The CDR3 is 17 residues long. Looked up from germline, CDR1 is MNHEY and CDR2 is SMNVEV (reference sequence). CDR3: CASSLSVGTAAKNIQYF. In DNA form, the CDR3 reads TGTGCCAGCAGTTTATCGGTCGGGACTGCAGCCAAAAACATTCAGTACTTC.

This CDR3 is CASSWTGGEIGYTF. The CDR3 DNA reads TGCGCCAGCAGCTGGACAGGGGGCGAAATCGGCTACACCTTC. This chain links TRBV5-1 with TRBJ1-2; 11 nucleotides agree with TRBD1. Germline V gene sequence: CDR1 SGHRS, CDR2 YFSETQ. The CDR3 is 14 residues long. V dropped 3 bases and J dropped 8; count of bases not matched to a gene: 6.

The rearrangement joins TRBV10-3 to TRBJ2-1; TRBD1 matches at 9 bases. Germline CDR1 reads ENHRY; CDR2 reads SYGVKD. Trimming removed 4 bases from V and 4 bases from J; junction bases left unmatched: 8. This CDR3 spans 16 amino acids. The CDR3 sequence is CAISGGTGSGYNEQFF. DNA of the CDR3: TGTGCCATCAGTGGCGGGACAGGGTCGGGGTACAATGAGCAGTTCTTC.

The genes are TRBV5-1 and TRBJ2-2; D possibly corresponds to TRBD2 (6 bases). Germline values: CDR1 SGHRS, CDR2 YFSETQ. The CDR3 extends over 13 amino acids. Deletions cut 4 bases from V and 5 bases from J, with 9 bases between. Written as DNA, the CDR3 is TGCGCCAGCAGCGAGGGAGGTACCGGGGAGCTGTTTTTT. Its protein product is CASSEGGTGELFF.

The CDR3 region is CASNRAWEAGELFF. In nucleotides, the CDR3 is TGTGCCAGCAATCGCGCATGGGAGGCCGGGGAGCTGTTTTTT. V gene TRBV7-9 combines with J gene TRBJ2-2; perhaps TRBD2 as D (6 bases). The V and J ends lost 7 bases and 6 bases respectively, with 15 bases between them. The V gene's germline CDR1 is SEHNR and CDR2 FQNEAQ (reference sequence). This CDR3 has 14 residues.

The J gene is TRBJ2-7, the V gene TRBV10-1; 13 positions match TRBD2. This CDR3 contains 15 residues. CDR1 and CDR2 (germline): WNHNN, SYGVQD (reference sequence). V was pared by 6 bases and J by 2 bases, with 4 bases of the junction left unmatched. The CDR3 sequence: CASSAGLAGAYEQYF. CDR3 DNA: TGCGCCAGCAGCGCTGGACTAGCGGGGGCCTACGAGCAGTACTTC.

V is TRBV11-2 and J is TRBJ2-1; D is perhaps TRBD2 (5 bases). The CDR3 length is 14 residues. Germline CDR1 and CDR2: SGHAT and FQNNGV. The ends were cut back, 0 bases at V and 5 bases at J, with 8 bases in the middle. Here the CDR3 reads CASSLDNGDNEQFF. CDR3 nucleotide sequence: TGTGCCAGCAGCTTAGACAACGGGGACAATGAGCAGTTCTTC.

V gene TRBV5-1 combines with J gene TRBJ2-5; a weak D match, TRBD1 (6 bases). Trimming pared 0 bases from V and 5 bases from J, leaving 14 bases between. The germline V gene encodes CDR1 SGHRS and CDR2 YFSETQ. The CDR3 sequence is 15 residues long. The CDR3 is CASSLDRVGQETQYF. The CDR3 nucleotides are TGCGCCAGCAGCTTGGACAGGGTGGGCCAGGAGACCCAGTACTTC.

The rearrangement uses TRBV7-6 and TRBJ2-1; unclear D gene. The CDR3 length is 13 residues. Per germline, CDR1 SGHVS and CDR2 FNYEAQ. Trimming removed 2 bases at V and 9 bases at J, with 11 bases between. CDR3 protein: CASSLRRGLEQFF. The CDR3 DNA is TGTGCCAGCAGCTTACGGCGTGGCCTTGAGCAGTTCTTC.

This clone was seen a handful of times. The chain links TRBV6-6 to TRBJ2-1; tentative D call: TRBD2 (5 bases). Trimming removed 4 bases from V and 0 bases from J, with 7 bases in between. This CDR3 region has 14 residues. In germline, CDR1 is MNHNY, CDR2 SVGAGI (reference sequence). The CDR3 DNA follows: TGTGCCAGCAGTTGGGAGAGCTCCTACAATGAGCAGTTCTTC. Translation gives CASSWESSYNEQFF.

CDR3 in DNA: TGCAGCGGTAGAGCGGGAGGAGGTAATGAGCAGTTCTTC. It translates to CSGRAGGGNEQFF. The chain is built from TRBV29-1 and TRBJ2-1; 9 positions agree with TRBD2. Germline CDR1 and CDR2: SQVTM and ANQGSEA. This CDR3 has 13 amino acids. V dropped 7 bases and J dropped 7; count of bases not matched to a gene: 8.

Notes on this clone: An end of the junction does not agree with germline; a read error may underlie this. The chain carries TRBV7-9 and TRBJ2-5, with D unclear. The CDR3 extends over 11 amino acids. CDR1 and CDR2 (germline): SEHNR, FQNEAQ (reference sequence). CDR3 sequence (DNA): TGTGCCAGCAGCTTTGCCGGTCCCTTGGACTTC. Its translation: CASSFAGPLDF.

The rearrangement uses TRBV3-1 (or the pseudogene TRBV3-2) and TRBJ2-3; 10 bases line up with TRBD2. The V gene's germline CDR1 is LGHDT and CDR2 YNNKEL (reference sequence). Trimming removed 0 bases from V and 2 bases from J; junction bases left unmatched: 8. The CDR3 has 18 residues. The CDR3: CASSQDRTSGTTTDTQYF. CDR3 nucleotide sequence: TGTGCCAGCAGCCAAGACCGCACTAGCGGGACTACCACAGATACGCAGTATTTT.

Note on this clone: Other DNA sequences from this sample encode an identical CDR3 as well. This chain connects TRBV5-1 to TRBJ2-5; D ambiguous. Germline-derived CDR1 and CDR2 are SGHRS and YFSETQ. This CDR3 contains 13 residues. Trimming left V 2 bases short and J 0 bases short, with 5 bases between. The CDR3 DNA reads as TGCGCCAGCAGCTTAGAGTACCAAGAGACCCAGTACTTC. Its protein is CASSLEYQETQYF.

Comments on this clone: This specimen includes other DNA sequences encoding the same CDR3. V usage is TRBV7-3 and J usage is TRBJ2-1; TRBD2 aligns across 8 bases. This CDR3 contains 15 residues. From germline, CDR1 is SGHTA and CDR2 FQGTGA. The V and J ends lost 3 bases and 0 bases, in that order; junction bases with no gene match: 1. The CDR3 DNA reads TGTGCCAGCAGCTTCAGCGGGGGCTCCTACAATGAGCAGTTCTTC. Its protein product is CASSFSGGSYNEQFF.

The chain couples TRBV30 to TRBJ1-4; D is possibly TRBD1 (6 bases). Trimming cost V 0 bases and J 7 bases, with 9 bases left between them. The CDR3 loop spans 13 amino acids. Per germline, CDR1 GTSNPN and CDR2 SVGIG (reference sequence). The CDR3 protein is CAWSVLTGEKLFF. CDR3 nucleotide sequence: TGTGCCTGGAGTGTTCTGACAGGTGAAAAACTGTTTTTT.